One sample yielded the 14 T cell receptor beta chains listed below, sequenced in a study of cytomegalovirus exposure and HLA in healthy donors. PCR was performed using 60 Vbeta and 13 Jbeta primers. Sequencing was performed with immunoSEQ multiplex PCR; in TCRdb, only in-frame clones are kept and a portion is missing. The repertoire includes roughly 100,000 clones, roughly 75% of them detected once, and more than 2% sits in the top ten. Sequenced: PBMCs. The source of these receptors is a man aged 40-49 years in good health and CMV-seronegative.

This clone has just a few counts. The gene calls are TRBV27 and TRBJ2-5, with a weak D call TRBD2 (5 bases). The V and J ends lost 5 bases and 11 bases respectively, with 18 bases between them. Germline V gene lookup returns CDR1 MNHEY and CDR2 SMNVEV (reference sequence). This CDR3 spans 13 amino acids. As DNA, the CDR3 is TGTGCCAGCAGTCTCCGTCGAATTGGGGAGCAGTACTTC. Its protein is CASSLRRIGEQYF.

V is TRBV9 and J is TRBJ2-3, with a possible D match to TRBD1 (5 bases). Trimming took off 1 base at V and 5 bases at J, with 11 bases between the two ends. The CDR3 extends over 14 amino acids. Germline CDR1 reads SGDLS; CDR2 reads YYNGEE. CDR3 sequence (DNA): TGTGCCAGCAGCGTACAGACAGCACAAGATACGCAGTATTTT. It codes for CASSVQTAQDTQYF.

The chain has TRBV6-1 and TRBJ2-5; D is unclear. The last part of the DNA fits TRBJ2-7 better; the J call may be wrong. Germline-derived CDR1 and CDR2 are MNHNS and SASEGT. The length of the CDR3 is 14 residues. The CDR3 bases are TGTGCCAGCAGTGATACCAGGCGCCGATACGAGCAGTACTTC. This translates into CASSDTRRRYEQYF.

The CDR3 DNA follows: TGTGCCAGCAGCCAAGCCGGGACTAGAAGGACCTACGAGCAGTACTTC. Amino acid sequence: CASSQAGTRRTYEQYF. The chain carries TRBV4-2 and TRBJ2-7; 8 bases align to TRBD2. V gave up 1 base and J gave up 2 bases; unmatched junction bases: 7. Per the germline V gene, CDR1 is LGHNA and CDR2 is YNFKEQ. The CDR3 consists of 16 residues.

This chain links TRBV2 with TRBJ2-3; unclear D gene. V dropped 8 bases and J dropped 0 bases, with 12 bases sitting between them. The CDR3 is 14 residues long. Germline V CDR1 and CDR2: SNHLY, FYNNEI. This chain's CDR3 is CASSELISTDTQYF. Here the CDR3 DNA reads TGTGCCAGCTCGGAGTTAATTAGCACAGATACGCAGTATTTT.

The sample holds one count of this clone. The V gene is TRBV10-1, the J gene TRBJ2-2, with D possibly being TRBD2 (6 bases). Germline CDR1 and CDR2: WNHNN and SYGVQD (reference sequence). V was clipped by 6 bases and J by 1 base, with 12 bases between them. The CDR3 is 15 residues long. The CDR3 is CASSVSAGNTGELFF. For the CDR3, the DNA is TGCGCCAGCAGCGTCTCAGCGGGGAACACCGGGGAGCTGTTTTTT.

The chain joins TRBV10-1 to TRBJ2-5; 8 nucleotides line up with TRBD2. The ends lost 0 bases at V and 5 bases at J; junction bases unmatched: 5. Germline CDR1 reads WNHNN; CDR2 reads SYGVQD (reference sequence). The CDR3 covers 15 residues. The CDR3 DNA sequence: TGCGCCAGCAGTGAGTCGGCGGGGGGAGATGAGACCCAGTACTTC. Protein product: CASSESAGGDETQYF.

This clone was counted between two and nine times. Other DNA variants within this sample encode the same CDR3. The J gene is TRBJ1-3, the V gene TRBV5-1; D is uncertain. Deletions cut 2 bases from V and 1 base from J, with 7 bases between. CDR3 length equals 14 residues. Germline V gene sequence: CDR1 SGHRS, CDR2 YFSETQ. The CDR3 reads CASSLRESGNTIYF. The DNA of the CDR3 is TGCGCCAGCAGCTTACGGGAGTCTGGAAACACCATATATTTT.

This clone was seen a single time. The chain combines TRBV7-9 with TRBJ2-1, with 8 bases matching TRBD2. This CDR3 has 15 amino acids. V gave up 5 bases and J gave up 3 bases; unmatched junction bases: 6. Germline-derived CDR1 and CDR2 are SEHNR and FQNEAQ (reference sequence). CDR3 coding DNA: TGTGCCAGCAGCATCGGACTAGCCGGCTACAATGAGCAGTTCTTC. It encodes CASSIGLAGYNEQFF.

The chain combines TRBV7-9 with TRBJ1-1; D uncertain. The germline V gene has CDR1 SEHNR and CDR2 FQNEAQ (reference sequence). Trimming cost V 1 base and J 0 bases, with 12 bases left between them. The CDR3 totals 16 residues. The CDR3 spells CASSLDIRGVNTEAFF. CDR3 coding DNA: TGTGCCAGCAGCTTAGATATTCGGGGAGTGAACACTGAAGCTTTCTTT. Using reference TRBV7-9 and TRBJ1-1 for the parts outside the CDR3, the full variable domain is DTGVSQNPRHKITKRGQNVTFRCDPISEHNRLYWYRQTLGQGPEFLTYFQNEAQLEKSRLLSDRFSAERPKGSFSTLEIQRTEQGDSAMYLCASSLDIRGVNTEAFFGQGTRLTVV.

V gene TRBV6-1 combines with J gene TRBJ1-4, with TRBD1 matching 9 bases. The CDR3 covers 14 residues. J lost 10 bases, V lost 7 bases, and 10 bases had no gene match. Germline-derived CDR1 and CDR2 are MNHNS and SASEGT. The CDR3 loop is CASMRQGDVGKLFF. As DNA, the CDR3 is TGTGCCAGCATGAGACAGGGGGACGTAGGAAAACTGTTTTTT.

This clone was counted a few times. The V gene is TRBV7-2, the J gene TRBJ1-2; 7 bases agree with TRBD1. Unmatched junction bases numbered 10, after V lost 1 base and J lost 8 bases. From germline, CDR1 is SGHTA and CDR2 FQGNSA. CDR3 length equals 15 residues. In DNA, the CDR3 is TGTGCCAGCAGCTTAGGGACAGGCGTGGAAGGCGGCTACACCTTC. Encoded protein: CASSLGTGVEGGYTF.

The V gene is TRBV7-2, the J gene TRBJ1-1; D is possibly TRBD1 (6 bases). Per germline, CDR1 SGHTA and CDR2 FQGNSA. The germline V and J ends were trimmed by 2 bases and 1 base, with 8 bases remaining between them. This CDR3 has 14 amino acids. The CDR3 loop reads CASSLQGQNTEAFF. CDR3 bases: TGTGCCAGCAGCTTACAGGGGCAGAACACTGAAGCTTTCTTT.

This clone was observed once. The chain employs TRBV19 and TRBJ1-4; D remains ambiguous. There are 16 residues in the CDR3. Germline CDR1 and CDR2: LNHDA and SQIVND (reference sequence). V was shortened by 6 bases and J by 4 bases, with 18 bases between the two germline ends. CDR3 sequence: CASSRQGTGSNEKLFF. CDR3 in DNA: TGTGCCAGTAGCCGACAAGGAACCGGGAGTAATGAAAAACTGTTTTTT. The full variable domain, with the rest looked up from reference TRBV19 and TRBJ1-4, is DGGITQSPKYLFRKEGQNVTLSCEQNLNHDAMYWYRQDPGQGLRLIYYSQIVNDFQKGDIAEGYSVSREKKESFPLTVTSAQKNPTAFYLCASSRQGTGSNEKLFFGSGTQLSVL.